This is a list of T cell receptor beta chains from one sample in a study of shared clonotypes between healthy human individuals. Profiled with immunoSEQ multiplex PCR; TCRdb holds only in-frame clones, not every one. This table holds around 2.5 million clones, approximately 93% found once. Sequenced material: naive CD4+ T cells from PBMCs. These receptors all stem from a young man in good health. Some clones in this sample may be carry-over from other donors' samples. Each CDR3 is given with its conserved first and last residue. Fields, in order: J gene, V gene, D gene, clone size, CDR3 protein, CDR3 DNA. D genes are given only for firm matches. Size tells how often a clone was seen (once, few, many) or the class of an expanded clone, and some rows leave it out.

>TRBJ2-3|TRBV9|NA|NA
CASSVVPRESTDTQYF
TGTGCCAGCAGCGTAGTCCCCCGGGAGAGCACAGATACGCAGTATTTT
>TRBJ2-2|TRBV27|TRBD2|once
CASRLAGGPAGELFF
TGTGCCAGCAGACTAGCGGGAGGGCCCGCCGGGGAGCTGTTTTTT
>TRBJ2-7|TRBV6-1|NA|NA
CASSEGGPSYEQYF
TGTGCCAGCAGTGAGGGGGGGCCCTCCTACGAGCAGTACTTC
>TRBJ2-3|TRBV30|TRBD2|NA
CAWSFGAGGDTQYF
TGTGCCTGGAGTTTTGGAGCGGGAGGAGATACGCAGTATTTT
>TRBJ1-2|TRBV5-8|NA|few
CASSSTYYGYTF
TGTGCCAGCTCCAGTACTTACTATGGCTACACCTTC
>TRBJ1-3|TRBV7-8|NA|NA
CASSLDFGNTIYF
TGTGCCAGCAGCTTAGACTTCGGAAACACCATATATTTT
>TRBJ1-2|TRBV6-1|NA|NA
CASSEGPGTYGYTF
TGTGCCAGCAGTGAGGGGCCGGGAACCTATGGCTACACCTTC
>TRBJ2-7|TRBV27|NA|NA
CASSPPSYEQYF
TGTGCCAGCAGTCCCCCCTCCTACGAGCAGTACTTC
>TRBJ1-3|TRBV6-5|NA|NA
CASSYSGQHSGNTIYF
TGTGCCAGCAGTTACTCAGGACAACACTCTGGAAACACCATATATTTT
>TRBJ1-1|TRBV7-6|NA|few
CASSLVAGVNTEAFF
TGTGCCAGCAGCTTAGTCGCAGGGGTGAACACTGAAGCTTTCTTT
>TRBJ2-2|TRBV30|NA|NA
CAWSVSWGKEVWPDKKNTGELFF
TGTGCCTGGAGTGTGTCCTGGGGTAAGGAGGTATGGCCTGATAAGAAGAACACCGGGGAGCTGTTTTTT
>TRBJ2-7|TRBV6-5|NA|NA
CASSYSFGGYEQYF
TGTGCCAGCAGCTATTCCTTCGGAGGCTACGAGCAGTACTTC
>TRBJ2-5|TRBV10-3|NA|NA
CAISDVRAQETQYF
TGTGCCATCAGTGACGTAAGGGCCCAAGAGACCCAGTACTTC
>TRBJ1-3|TRBV27|NA|NA
CASSYRASGNTIYF
TGTGCCAGCAGTTACAGGGCCTCTGGAAACACCATATATTTT
>TRBJ2-1|TRBV4-3|NA|NA
CASSQAPEGEQFF
TGCGCCAGCAGCCAAGCCCCGGAGGGTGAGCAGTTCTTC
>TRBJ2-1|TRBV7-3|TRBD2|NA
CASSPGTSGQEQFF
TGTGCCAGCAGTCCCGGGACTAGTGGGCAGGAGCAGTTCTTC
>TRBJ1-2|TRBV2|TRBD1|NA
CASSRDGGGNGYTF
TGTGCCAGCAGCCGGGACGGAGGGGGCAATGGCTACACCTTC
>TRBJ2-7|TRBV28|TRBD1|NA
CASSAPTGQSNEQYF
TGTGCCAGCAGTGCACCGACGGGACAGAGCAACGAGCAGTACTTC
>TRBJ1-4|TRBV25-1|TRBD1|NA
CASSPPGQGGEKLFF
TGTGCCAGCAGTCCTCCGGGACAGGGGGGAGAAAAACTGTTTTTT
>TRBJ2-5|TRBV5-4|NA|NA
CASSFPSQETQYF
TGTGCCAGCAGCTTCCCCTCTCAAGAGACCCAGTACTTC
>TRBJ2-1|TRBV7-9|TRBD2|NA
CASSAPGLHEDEQFF
TGTGCCAGCAGCGCTCCGGGACTACACGAGGATGAGCAGTTCTTC
>TRBJ2-3|TRBV18|TRBD2|NA
CASSPARLAETSTDTQYF
TGTGCCAGCTCGCCCGCACGACTAGCGGAAACTAGCACAGATACGCAGTATTTT
>TRBJ1-6|TRBV6-5|NA|NA
CASSYGSRVDSPLHF
TGTGCCAGCAGTTACGGGTCCAGGGTTGACTCACCCCTCCACTTT
>TRBJ1-3|TRBV6-5|NA|NA
CATSSGNTIYF
TGTGCCACCTCCTCTGGAAACACCATATATTTT
>TRBJ1-4|TRBV6-1|NA|NA
CASSERFGRGIEKLFF
TGTGCCAGCAGTGAAAGGTTCGGTAGGGGGATTGAAAAACTGTTTTTT
>TRBJ1-1|TRBV6-4|NA|NA
CASSALRNTEAFF
TGTGCCAGCAGCGCCCTTAGGAACACTGAAGCTTTCTTT
>TRBJ1-5|TRBV25-1|TRBD1|NA
CASSDFGQGRYSNQPQHF
TGTGCCAGCAGTGATTTCGGACAGGGCAGATATAGCAATCAGCCCCAGCATTTT
>TRBJ1-5|TRBV10-3|NA|NA
CAITATPDQPQHF
TGTGCCATTACCGCTACGCCAGATCAGCCCCAGCATTTT
>TRBJ1-2|TRBV7-2|TRBD1|NA
CASSWDSGGYTF
TGTGCCAGCAGCTGGGACAGCGGTGGCTACACCTTC
>TRBJ2-1|TRBV5-4|NA|NA
CASSLGTVGNEQFF
TGTGCCAGCAGCTTGGGGACTGTAGGCAATGAGCAGTTCTTC
>TRBJ1-5|TRBV28|NA|NA
CASRNDSALNQPQHF
TGTGCCAGCAGGAACGACAGCGCGCTCAATCAGCCCCAGCATTTT
>TRBJ1-1|TRBV6-5|TRBD1|once
CASSTRDRGFTEAFF
TGTGCCAGCAGCACGAGGGACAGGGGGTTCACTGAAGCTTTCTTT
>TRBJ1-5|TRBV6-1|NA|NA
CASSARDQPQHF
TGTGCCAGCAGTGCTAGGGATCAGCCCCAGCATTTT
>TRBJ1-1|TRBV30|NA|NA
CAWSPGQWVREAFF
TGTGCCTGGAGTCCAGGACAGTGGGTCCGTGAAGCTTTCTTT
>TRBJ2-1|TRBV9|TRBD2|NA
CASSVIQRDGEQFF
TGTGCCAGCAGCGTAATTCAGCGGGACGGTGAGCAGTTCTTC
>TRBJ2-7|TRBV9|TRBD2|NA
CASSPGLAGYEQYF
TGTGCCAGCAGCCCCGGACTAGCGGGCTACGAGCAGTACTTC
>TRBJ1-2|TRBV2|NA|few
CASSRTGTGYTF
TGTGCCAGCAGTAGAACAGGGACTGGCTACACCTTC
>TRBJ2-5|TRBV5-1|NA|NA
CASSLIPGLGETQYF
TGCGCCAGCAGCTTGATTCCGGGTTTGGGAGAGACCCAGTACTTC
>TRBJ1-4|TRBV12-2|NA|once
CASRCGGNEKLFF
TGTGCAAGTCGCTGCGGGGGTAATGAAAAACTGTTTTTT
>TRBJ2-5|TRBV4-3|NA|NA
CASSQDGGRGETQYF
TGCGCCAGCAGCCAGGATGGGGGTCGAGGGGAGACCCAGTACTTC
>TRBJ2-7|TRBV19|TRBD1|NA
CASSIYGTGNYEQYF
TGTGCCAGTAGTATTTATGGGACAGGCAACTACGAGCAGTACTTC
>TRBJ1-4|TRBV4-1|TRBD1|NA
CASSQDMVRGRVEKLFF
TGCGCCAGCAGCCAAGATATGGTCAGGGGGCGCGTTGAAAAACTGTTTTTT
>TRBJ1-5|TRBV7-8|NA|NA
CASRLQGDQPQHF
TGTGCCAGCAGATTGCAGGGTGACCAGCCCCAGCATTTT
>TRBJ2-5|TRBV11-3|NA|NA
CASSPRGGGGETQYF
TGTGCCAGCAGCCCGAGAGGAGGGGGAGGAGAGACCCAGTACTTC
>TRBJ2-1|TRBV11-3|NA|NA
CASSLGPAIGDNEQFF
TGTGCCAGCAGCTTAGGTCCCGCTATAGGGGACAATGAGCAGTTCTTC
>TRBJ1-2|TRBV20-1|NA|NA
CSADPDGYTF
TGCAGTGCCGACCCAGATGGCTACACCTTC
>TRBJ1-2|TRBV21-1|NA|NA
CASSKGGYTF
TGTGCCAGCAGCAAAGGTGGCTACACCTTC
>TRBJ2-7|TRBV7-2|TRBD2|NA
CASSPSGSSRNEQYF
TGTGCCAGCAGCCCTAGCGGGAGCAGTCGGAACGAGCAGTACTTC
>TRBJ2-2|TRBV15|TRBD1|once
CATRYPQTGPRTGELFF
TGTGCCACCCGATACCCCCAGACAGGGCCACGTACCGGGGAGCTGTTTTTT
>TRBJ2-5|TRBV7-9|NA|NA
CASSKGQGWVGTQYF
TGTGCCAGCAGCAAGGGACAAGGGTGGGTCGGGACCCAGTACTTC
>TRBJ2-7|TRBV6-1|TRBD2|once
CASSRLAGESYEQYF
TGTGCCAGCAGTAGACTAGCGGGAGAATCCTACGAGCAGTACTTC
>TRBJ2-2|TRBV2|NA|NA
CASSSGAETGELFF
TGTGCCAGCAGCTCCGGGGCAGAAACCGGGGAGCTGTTTTTT
>TRBJ2-7|TRBV4-2|NA|NA
CASSQEWTYSYEQYF
TGTGCCAGCAGCCAAGAATGGACCTACTCCTACGAGCAGTACTTC
>TRBJ1-4|TRBV28|NA|NA
CASSFGAVNEKLFF
TGTGCCAGCAGCTTTGGGGCAGTTAATGAAAAACTGTTTTTT
>TRBJ1-3|TRBV28|TRBD1|NA
CASSNQGAGGNTIYF
TGTGCCAGCAGTAATCAGGGGGCCGGCGGAAACACCATATATTTT